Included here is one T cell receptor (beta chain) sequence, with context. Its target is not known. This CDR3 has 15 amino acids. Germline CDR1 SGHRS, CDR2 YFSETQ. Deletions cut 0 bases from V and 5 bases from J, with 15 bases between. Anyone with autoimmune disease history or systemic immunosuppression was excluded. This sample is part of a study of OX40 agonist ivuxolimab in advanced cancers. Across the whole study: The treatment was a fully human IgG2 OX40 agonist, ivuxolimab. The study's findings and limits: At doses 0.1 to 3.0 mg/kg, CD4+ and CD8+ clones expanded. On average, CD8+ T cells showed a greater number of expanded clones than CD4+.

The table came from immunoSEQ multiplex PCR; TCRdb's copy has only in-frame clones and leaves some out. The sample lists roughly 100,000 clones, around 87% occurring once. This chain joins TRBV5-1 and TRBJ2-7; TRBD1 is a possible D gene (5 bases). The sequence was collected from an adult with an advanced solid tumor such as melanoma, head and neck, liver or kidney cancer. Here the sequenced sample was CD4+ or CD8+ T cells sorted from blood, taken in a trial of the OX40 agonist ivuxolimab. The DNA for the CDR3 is TGCGCCAGCAGCTTGGCCGGACACCCTTCGGACGAGCAGTACTTC. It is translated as CASSLAGHPSDEQYF.